The 25 T cell receptor beta chains presented below share a single source sample, sequenced in a study of blood T cell repertoires in COVID-19. The table came from immunoSEQ multiplex PCR; TCRdb's copy has only in-frame clones and leaves some out. The sample consists of fewer than 250,000 clones, around 90% of them appearing once. The specimen sequenced was peripheral blood. These receptor sequences come from a man aged 60 to 69 with acute or convalescent COVID-19.

This chain's CDR3 is CASSLGGTYNEQFF. The CDR3 DNA reads TGTGCCAGCAGCTTAGGAGGGACCTACAATGAGCAGTTCTTC. This sequence joins TRBV11-2 and TRBJ2-1; D perhaps matches TRBD2 (5 bases). Germline V gene data show CDR1 as SGHAT and CDR2 as FQNNGV. Trimming left V 1 base short and J 2 bases short, with 6 bases between. This CDR3 contains 14 residues.

This chain joins TRBV6-2 or TRBV6-3 and TRBJ1-4; no firm D call. Germline CDR1 is MNHEY and CDR2 is SVGEGT. Trimming stripped 3 bases from V and 8 bases from J, with 10 bases between. The CDR3 has 13 residues. CDR3 bases: TGTGCCAGCAGTTATGAGGGCGCGGAAAAACTGTTTTTT. Translation: CASSYEGAEKLFF.

The rearrangement links TRBV27 to TRBJ2-5; D call uncertain. The CDR3 is 14 residues long. Trimming took off 1 base at V and 4 bases at J, with 10 bases between the two ends. Germline assignment: CDR1 MNHEY and CDR2 SMNVEV (reference sequence). CDR3: CASSLWAQGETQYF. In DNA form, the CDR3 reads TGTGCCAGCAGTTTATGGGCACAAGGAGAGACCCAGTACTTC.

The gene calls are TRBV2 and TRBJ2-7; D gene unclear. From germline, CDR1 is SNHLY and CDR2 FYNNEI. The V gene lost 7 bases and the J gene lost 3 bases, with 13 bases spanning the gap. CDR3 size: 13 residues. CDR3 coding DNA: TGTGCCAGCACCAGGCAGGTCTTCTACGAGCAGTACTTC. Residues: CASTRQVFYEQYF.

The chain combines TRBV28 with TRBJ1-1; 7 bases are shared with TRBD1. Germline V CDR1 and CDR2: MDHEN, SYDVKM. After removal of 2 bases from V and 4 bases from J, the junction contained 1 base not matched to a gene. The CDR3 has 13 residues. The CDR3 spells CASSLDRVTEAFF. CDR3 sequence (DNA): TGTGCCAGCAGTTTAGACAGGGTCACTGAAGCTTTCTTT.

The chain combines TRBV9 with TRBJ1-2; D is uncertain. The germline V and J ends were trimmed by 4 bases and 8 bases, with 18 bases remaining between them. Germline-derived CDR1 and CDR2 are SGDLS and YYNGEE. This CDR3 has 14 residues. The CDR3: CASSPAGRPGGYTF. Written as DNA, the CDR3 is TGTGCCAGCAGCCCCGCAGGTCGCCCGGGAGGCTACACCTTC.

This clone was observed a handful of times. The J gene is TRBJ1-3, the V gene TRBV11-2; D might be TRBD1 (6 bases). The V end was cut by 5 bases, the J end by 1 base, with 15 bases between. The CDR3 is 16 amino acids. Germline values: CDR1 SGHAT, CDR2 FQNNGV. The CDR3 protein is CASSARRGASGNTIYF. The CDR3 region has the DNA TGTGCCAGCAGCGCCCGACGGGGGGCTTCTGGAAACACCATATATTTT.

V and J are TRBV27 and TRBJ1-1; D is unresolved. V was cut by 4 bases and J by 5 bases, with 14 bases left in between. In germline, CDR1 is MNHEY, CDR2 SMNVEV (reference sequence). This CDR3 is 14 amino acids long. CDR3 DNA: TGTGCCAGCAGTTCTCGTAGGGCGGGAACTGAAGCTTTCTTT. Translating it yields CASSSRRAGTEAFF.

The chain is built from TRBV2 and TRBJ2-7; perhaps TRBD1 as D (5 bases). Trimming pared 8 bases from V and 3 bases from J, leaving 8 bases between. Germline loops: CDR1 SNHLY, CDR2 FYNNEI. The CDR3 consists of 11 residues. The CDR3 loop reads CASQQDYEQYF. CDR3 nucleotide sequence: TGTGCCAGCCAACAGGACTACGAGCAGTACTTC.

This clone occurred once. The gene calls are TRBV5-1 and TRBJ2-3; 8 positions match TRBD2. Germline assignment: CDR1 SGHRS and CDR2 YFSETQ. This CDR3 contains 18 residues. Germline trimming cut 0 bases from V and 4 bases from J; bases unmatched to any gene: 13. This CDR3 reads CASSLGLTGGPKADTQYF. CDR3 sequence (DNA): TGCGCCAGCAGCTTGGGTCTCACGGGGGGGCCCAAGGCAGATACGCAGTATTTT.

The gene calls are TRBV27 and TRBJ2-7; 8 bases align to TRBD1. Germline CDR1 is MNHEY and CDR2 is SMNVEV (reference sequence). V dropped 5 bases and J dropped 0; count of bases not matched to a gene: 6. The CDR3 loop spans 15 amino acids. The CDR3 loop reads CASSPRTGLSYEQYF. CDR3 bases: TGTGCCAGCAGTCCCCGGACAGGGCTCTCCTACGAGCAGTACTTC.

This clone was seen a single time. This chain links TRBV11-2 with TRBJ1-4, with 8 bases fitting TRBD1. Germline V gene sequence: CDR1 SGHAT, CDR2 FQNNGV. CDR3 length equals 16 residues. V lost 5 bases and J lost 8; bases outside the gene matches: 13. CDR3 protein: CASSVRTGLAPEKLFF. DNA of the CDR3: TGTGCCAGCAGCGTACGGACAGGGTTAGCCCCGGAAAAACTGTTTTTT. The full variable domain, completed using reference TRBV11-2 and TRBJ1-4, is EAGVAQSPRYKIIEKRQSVAFWCNPISGHATLYWYQQILGQGPKLLIQFQNNGVVDDSQLPKDRFSAERLKGVDSTLKIQPAKLEDSAVYLCASSVRTGLAPEKLFFGSGTQLSVL.

Points on this clone: One base away lies a much larger clone, so this may be a sequencing read error. The same CDR3 is also encoded by other DNA sequences in this sample. The rearrangement links TRBV2 to TRBJ2-3, with D perhaps matching TRBD2 (5 bases). V lost 4 bases and J 0 bases, leaving 5 bases between the germline ends. CDR1 is SNHLY and CDR2 is FYNNEI in the germline V gene. CDR3 length: 13 residues. CDR3 DNA sequence: TGTGCCAGCAGTGGGACTAGCACAGATACGCAGTATTTT. Its translation is CASSGTSTDTQYF.

This chain joins TRBV5-3 and TRBJ2-5; D unclear. TRBV5-3 falls under the ORF class, with uncertain function. V was shortened by 2 bases and J by 5 bases, with 7 bases between the two germline ends. This CDR3 is built from 12 residues. CDR3 residues: CARSFYLETQYF. CDR3 DNA sequence: TGTGCCAGAAGCTTCTACCTGGAGACCCAGTACTTC.

The chain has TRBV27 and TRBJ1-1, with D perhaps TRBD1 (5 bases). The CDR3 runs 13 residues. The V end was cut by 4 bases, the J end by 1 base, with 7 bases between. Germline V gene sequence: CDR1 MNHEY, CDR2 SMNVEV (reference sequence). This CDR3 is CASSSGQNTEAFF. DNA for the CDR3: TGTGCCAGCAGTTCAGGGCAGAACACTGAAGCTTTCTTT.

The rearrangement joins TRBV6-5 to TRBJ2-7; D gene uncertain. CDR3 length: 13 amino acids. V lost 6 bases to trimming and J lost 3 bases, with 12 bases between them. From germline, CDR1 is MNHEY and CDR2 SVGAGI. This CDR3 is CASSPPGRYEQYF. CDR3 DNA: TGTGCCAGCAGCCCCCCAGGTCGCTACGAGCAGTACTTC.

In this sample, this clone turned up once. CDR3 loop: CASSPAGNTEAFF. The CDR3 coding sequence is TGTGCCAGCAGCCCGGCAGGGAACACTGAAGCTTTCTTT. This chain links TRBV6-2 or TRBV6-3 with TRBJ1-1; D is uncertain. This CDR3 comprises 13 residues. Between the trimmed V and J ends, which lost 6 bases and 1 base, there was a span of 9 bases. CDR1 and CDR2 (germline): MNHEY, SVGEGT.

The chain is built from TRBV11-2 and TRBJ2-2; D might be TRBD1 (6 bases). The CDR3 extends over 16 amino acids. Trimming stripped 4 bases from V and 6 bases from J, with 18 bases between. CDR1 is SGHAT, CDR2 FQNNGV, per germline. CDR3 in DNA: TGTGCCAGCAGCTCCTACAGGGCGAAATCGGCCGGGGAGCTGTTTTTT. Its translation is CASSSYRAKSAGELFF.

The chain combines TRBV29-1 with TRBJ2-7; D is perhaps TRBD1 (7 bases). Germline V CDR1 and CDR2: SQVTM, ANQGSEA. The V end lost 6 bases, the J end lost 1 base, and 10 bases lay between the germline ends. The CDR3 length is 12 residues. CDR3 region: CSVAGGSYEQYF. CDR3 nucleotide sequence: TGCAGCGTGGCAGGGGGGTCCTACGAGCAGTACTTC.

The chain combines TRBV5-1 with TRBJ2-7, with 7 bases identical to TRBD1. Germline V lookup: CDR1 SGHRS, CDR2 YFSETQ. This CDR3 has 14 amino acids. Losses at the gene ends were 3 bases for V and 0 bases for J; bases not matched to a gene: 3. The DNA of the CDR3 is TGCGCCAGCAGCTGGGACAGACCCTCCTACGAGCAGTACTTC. Its protein product is CASSWDRPSYEQYF.

The rearrangement uses TRBV11-2 and TRBJ1-5, with 8 positions matching TRBD1. This CDR3 comprises 14 residues. With 6 bases clipped from V and 6 bases from J, the junction kept 7 bases outside the gene matches. Looked up from germline, CDR1 is SGHAT and CDR2 is FQNNGV. The CDR3 here is CASSIGQGGQPQHF. The CDR3, as DNA: TGTGCCAGCAGTATTGGACAGGGCGGTCAGCCCCAGCATTTT.

Here the CDR3 DNA reads TGTGCCAGTAGTCAACAGGGAGACACCGGGGAGCTGTTTTTT. Protein product: CASSQQGDTGELFF. The J gene is TRBJ2-2, the V gene TRBV19; D may be TRBD1 (6 bases). Germline values: CDR1 LNHDA, CDR2 SQIVND (reference sequence). This CDR3 has 14 residues. Trimming cost V 5 bases and J 3 bases, with 10 bases left between them.

The chain joins TRBV5-5 to TRBJ1-1, with a tentative D call TRBD1 (6 bases). The CDR3 is made up of 15 amino acids. In germline, CDR1 is SGHKS, CDR2 YYEKEE (reference sequence). The V gene lost 4 bases and the J gene lost 3 bases, with 16 bases spanning the gap. In DNA, the CDR3 is TGTGCCAGCAGCCCCAAGCAGGGGATCTACACTGAAGCTTTCTTT. Its protein is CASSPKQGIYTEAFF.

The CDR3 coding sequence is TGTGCCAGCAGCCTCCTGGGGGGGAGTATGAACACTGAAGCTTTCTTT. It specifies CASSLLGGSMNTEAFF. The V call is TRBV11-2, the J call TRBJ1-1, with D possibly matching TRBD1 (5 bases). Looked up from germline, CDR1 is SGHAT and CDR2 is FQNNGV. V was pared by 5 bases and J by 0 bases, with 16 bases between. The CDR3 length is 16 residues.

This clone was counted once. This chain uses TRBV5-1 with TRBJ2-5; 9 bases align to TRBD1. V shed 0 bases and J 4 bases; nucleotides not matched to a gene: 10. The CDR3 is made up of 17 amino acids. CDR1 is SGHRS, CDR2 YFSETQ, per germline. In DNA form, the CDR3 reads TGCGCCAGCAGCTTGGCGGTGGGGACAGGGAGGGGAGAGACCCAGTACTTC. It specifies CASSLAVGTGRGETQYF.